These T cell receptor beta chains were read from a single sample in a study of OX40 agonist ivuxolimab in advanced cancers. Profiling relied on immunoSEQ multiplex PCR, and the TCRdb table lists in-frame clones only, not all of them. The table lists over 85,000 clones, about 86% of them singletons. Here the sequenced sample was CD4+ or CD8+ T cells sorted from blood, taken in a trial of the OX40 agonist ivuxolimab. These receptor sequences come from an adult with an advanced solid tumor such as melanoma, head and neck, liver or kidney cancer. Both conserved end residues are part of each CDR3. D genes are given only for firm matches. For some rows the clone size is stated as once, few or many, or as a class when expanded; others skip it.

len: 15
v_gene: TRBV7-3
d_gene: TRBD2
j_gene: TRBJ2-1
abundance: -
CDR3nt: TGTGCCAGCAGCCCACGTCTAGCGGGTGGAAATGAGCAGTTCTTC
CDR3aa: CASSPRLAGGNEQFF

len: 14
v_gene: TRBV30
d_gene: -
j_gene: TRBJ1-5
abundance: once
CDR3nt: TGTGCCTGGAGTGTACTGGGGGGTACGGGGCCCCAGCATTTT
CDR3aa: CAWSVLGGTGPQHF

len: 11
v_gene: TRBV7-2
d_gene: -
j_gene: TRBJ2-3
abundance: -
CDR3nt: TGTGCCAGCGGTAGAGTGGATACGCAGTATTTT
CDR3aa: CASGRVDTQYF

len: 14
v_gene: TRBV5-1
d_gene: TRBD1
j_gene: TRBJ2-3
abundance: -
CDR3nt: TGCGCCAGCAAAAGGGGGCCCTCCACAGATACGCAGTATTTT
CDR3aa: CASKRGPSTDTQYF

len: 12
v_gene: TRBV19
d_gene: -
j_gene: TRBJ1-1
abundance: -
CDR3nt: TGTGCCAGTAATTCCCGGGCAGATGAAGCTTTCTTT
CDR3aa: CASNSRADEAFF

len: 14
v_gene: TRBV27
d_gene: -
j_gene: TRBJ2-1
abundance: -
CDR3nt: TGTGCCAGCAGTTTACGCGGGACTTACAATGAGCAGCTCTTC
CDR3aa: CASSLRGTYNEQLF

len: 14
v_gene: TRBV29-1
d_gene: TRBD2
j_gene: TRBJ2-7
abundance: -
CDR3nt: TGCAGCGTTACCCCGGGACTAGCGGTCTACGAGCAGTACTTC
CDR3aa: CSVTPGLAVYEQYF

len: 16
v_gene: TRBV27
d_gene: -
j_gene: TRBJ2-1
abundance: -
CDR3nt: TGTGCCAGCAGTTTACGGGGCGCGAGCTCCTACAATGAGCAGTTCTTC
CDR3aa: CASSLRGASSYNEQFF

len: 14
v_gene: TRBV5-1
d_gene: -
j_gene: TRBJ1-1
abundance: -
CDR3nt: TGCGCCAGCAGCTTGGGGGGACTTGGCACTGAAGCTTTCTTT
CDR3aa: CASSLGGLGTEAFF

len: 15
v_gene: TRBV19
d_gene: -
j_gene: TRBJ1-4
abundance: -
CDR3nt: TGTGCCAGTAGTTTTTGGACAGAACAGAATGAAAAACTGTTTTTT
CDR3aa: CASSFWTEQNEKLFF

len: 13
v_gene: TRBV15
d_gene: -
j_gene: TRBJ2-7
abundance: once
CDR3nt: TGTGCCACCTCTCTTACAGGGACCTACGAGCAGTACTTC
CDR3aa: CATSLTGTYEQYF

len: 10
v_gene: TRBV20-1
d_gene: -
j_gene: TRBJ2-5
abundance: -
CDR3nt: TGCAGTGCTAGATCGGAGACCCAGTACTTC
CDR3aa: CSARSETQYF

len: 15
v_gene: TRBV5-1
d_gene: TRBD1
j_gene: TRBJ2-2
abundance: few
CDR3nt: TGCGCCAGCAACCAAGACAGGGGGAACACCGGGGAGCTGTTTTTT
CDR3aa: CASNQDRGNTGELFF